This T cell receptor (beta chain) was captured by sequencing in a study of regulatory T cells in long-lasting Graves disease. The TCR beta library used iRepertoire HTBI primers with Arm-PCR amplification of CDR3. TCRdb re-called the multiplex PCR reads through MiXCR, storing one row per CDR3 protein. Of fewer than 650,000 distinct CDR3 sequences in the sample, 15% to 20% were seen once. The study, taken as a whole, reports: Persistent disease was associated with favored TRBV28 usage and with favored use of TRBJ1-2 and TRBJ2-5.

Time point denoted: newly diagnosed GD, antithyroid drugs for less than 3 months. RNA extracted from PBMCs served as the sequencing template. This CDR3 contains 13 residues. CDR1 is MDHEN and CDR2 is SYDVKM in the germline V gene. V dropped 2 bases and J dropped 4 bases, with 9 bases sitting between them. This clonotype showed up many times. Antigen unknown. This same sample was also taken into another study, of T cells in Graves' hyperthyroidism and ophthalmopathy. From that paper: Also found in blood were most expanded thyroid clonotypes above 0.001.

This sequence originates from a woman younger than 45 with Graves disease. This sample comprised peripheral blood mononuclear cells (PBMCs), obtained at new diagnosis, from a patient treated with antithyroid drugs. The chain joins TRBV28 to TRBJ2-7, with no clear D. CDR3 in amino acids: CASSLGLPYEQYF. In DNA, the CDR3 is TGTGCCAGCAGTTTAGGCCTGCCTTACGAGCAGTACTTC.